This TCR beta chain was identified during a study of response to subunit inactivated influenza vaccine. The table lists this clonotype with a few counts. The antigen remains unidentified. Study observations and caveats: Authors suggested each seasonal flu vaccination may recruit only limited numbers of new T cells.

MiXCR was run by TCRdb on the RT-PCR reads, yielding one entry per CDR3 protein. The data show around 540,000 distinct CDR3 sequences, approximately 10% seen once. V was trimmed by 2 bases and J by 3 bases, leaving 11 bases between them. CDR3 length equals 14 residues. Germline assignment: CDR1 MNHEY and CDR2 SVGEGT. The chain has TRBV6-2 or TRBV6-3 and TRBJ2-7, with D hard to call. Sequencing was performed on PBMCs from blood, taken on the day of vaccination. The source is a middle-aged man who received an inactivated influenza vaccine. CDR3 nucleotide sequence: TGTGCCAGCAGTTACCCAGGAGAACACTACGAGCAGTACTTC. Amino acids: CASSYPGEHYEQYF.